The next 19 T cell receptor beta chains were all read from a single sample in a study of blood T cell repertoires in COVID-19. The repertoire was sequenced with immunoSEQ multiplex PCR; TCRdb's copy has only in-frame clones and lacks some. The sample has 220,000 or so clones, roughly four fifths seen once. The sample taken for sequencing was peripheral blood. The source of these receptors is a woman of 80 years or more with COVID-19, enrolled during active disease.

V and J are TRBV4-3 and TRBJ2-3, with D tentatively TRBD2 (6 bases). The CDR3 is made up of 14 amino acids. V shed 4 bases and J shed 6 bases, with 14 bases lying between them. Germline V lookup: CDR1 LGHNA, CDR2 YSLEER. The CDR3 sequence is CASSPGGERDTQYF. CDR3 nucleotide sequence: TGCGCCAGCAGCCCGGGCGGGGAGAGGGATACGCAGTATTTT.

This chain joins TRBV20-1 and TRBJ1-1; no clear D gene. The CDR3 is made up of 11 amino acids. Germline CDR1 reads DFQATT; CDR2 reads SNEGSKA (reference sequence). Trimming left V 5 bases short and J 1 base short, with 5 bases between. As DNA, the CDR3 is TGCAGTGCTGACAAGAACACTGAAGCTTTCTTT. It codes for CSADKNTEAFF.

The CDR3 spells CASGSEGGVWYEQYF. CDR3 nucleotides: TGTGCCAGCGGGTCCGAAGGGGGAGTGTGGTACGAGCAGTACTTC. This chain joins TRBV28 and TRBJ2-7, with D tentatively TRBD1 (6 bases). With 8 bases removed from V and 4 bases from J, the gap between germline ends came to 21 bases. CDR1 and CDR2 (germline): MDHEN, SYDVKM. The CDR3 has 15 residues.

The chain employs TRBV9 and TRBJ2-3, with D unclear. Trimming took 2 bases from V and 6 from J, leaving 7 bases between them. Per germline, CDR1 SGDLS and CDR2 YYNGEE. This CDR3 contains 12 residues. CDR3 protein: CASSVSSDTQYF. CDR3 nucleotides: TGTGCCAGCAGCGTCTCAAGCGATACGCAGTATTTT.

This clone has more than one count but fewer than ten. At one end the junction does not follow the germline gene, possibly because of a read error. Other DNA sequences in this sample translate to the same CDR3. The chain has TRBV7-7 and TRBJ2-3; D may be TRBD2 (6 bases). The CDR3 extends over 13 amino acids. Germline CDR1 SSHAT, CDR2 FNYEAQ (reference sequence). CDR3 DNA: TGTGCTAGCAGTAGGGACTTCACAGATACGCAGTATTTT. It codes for CASSRDFTDTQYF.

The chain employs TRBV3-1 (or the pseudogene TRBV3-2) and TRBJ2-1, with D unclear. The CDR3 totals 17 residues. Germline lookup yields CDR1 LGHDT and CDR2 YNNKEL (reference sequence). Trimming left V 0 bases short and J 0 bases short, with 12 bases between. CDR3 nucleotide sequence: TGTGCCAGCAGCCAAGAGAGATTATCGGTCTCCTACAATGAGCAGTTCTTC. This translates into CASSQERLSVSYNEQFF.

The table lists this clone with a few counts. The gene calls are TRBV7-2 and TRBJ2-1; a weak D match, TRBD2 (6 bases). Trimming left V 5 bases short and J 4 bases short, with 12 bases between. Germline CDR1 is SGHTA and CDR2 is FQGNSA. The CDR3 totals 14 residues. The CDR3: CASSHGTLYNEQFF. Here the CDR3 DNA reads TGTGCCAGCAGCCACGGGACTCTGTACAATGAGCAGTTCTTC.

This chain joins TRBV7-9 and TRBJ2-3; a weak D match, TRBD2 (6 bases). Per germline, CDR1 SEHNR and CDR2 FQNEAQ (reference sequence). This CDR3 region has 15 residues. Trimming cost V 4 bases and J 4 bases, with 15 bases left between them. In nucleotides, the CDR3 is TGTGCCAGCAGCTCCTGGACTATCTCTTCAGATACGCAGTATTTT. Amino acids: CASSSWTISSDTQYF.

In its sample, this clone was seen once. The chain recombines TRBV25-1 with TRBJ2-7; possible D gene TRBD2, 6 bases. Trimming cost V 6 bases and J 3 bases, with 12 bases left between them. The CDR3 covers 13 residues. Germline CDR1 is MGHDK and CDR2 is SYGVNS. CDR3 DNA: TGTGCCAGCAGCTACATGCGGGGCTACGAGCAGTACTTC. It encodes CASSYMRGYEQYF.

Details on this clone: Within the sample, other DNA sequences also encode this same CDR3. CDR3 sequence (DNA): TGTGCCAGCTCACCCGGACAGAAAGAGACCCAGTACTTC. Translating gives CASSPGQKETQYF. The V gene is TRBV18, the J gene TRBJ2-5; tentative D call: TRBD1 (6 bases). CDR1 and CDR2 from the germline V gene are KGHSH and LQKENI. Trimming left V 3 bases short and J 3 bases short, with 8 bases between. The length of the CDR3 is 13 residues.

V gene TRBV29-1 combines with J gene TRBJ1-1; no firm D call. The CDR3 is made up of 12 amino acids. CDR1 is SQVTM and CDR2 is ANQGSEA in the germline V gene. Trimming shortened V by 7 bases and J by 0 bases, and 9 bases separated the two germline ends. CDR3 sequence reads: CSAITVNTEAFF. In nucleotides, the CDR3 is TGCAGCGCAATCACAGTGAACACTGAAGCTTTCTTT.

CDR3 sequence reads: CASSRGQGFYGYTF. The CDR3 nucleotides read TGTGCCAGCAGCCGGGGACAGGGGTTCTATGGCTACACCTTC. The genes are TRBV7-9 and TRBJ1-2; 10 bases agree with TRBD1. The trim removed 5 bases at V and 4 bases at J, leaving 4 bases unmatched. The CDR3 contains 14 residues. The germline CDR1 and CDR2 sequences are SEHNR and FQNEAQ (reference sequence).

This clone was recorded only once. The CDR3 sequence is CASSQADRAVSGETQYF. In nucleotides, the CDR3 is TGCGCCAGCAGCCAAGCCGACAGGGCGGTATCAGGAGAGACCCAGTACTTC. The V and J genes are TRBV4-1 and TRBJ2-5; 7 bases are a match to TRBD1. This CDR3 has 17 residues. Germline loops: CDR1 MGHRA, CDR2 YSYEKL. The V gene end was trimmed by 1 base and the J gene end by 4 bases; junction bases not matched to a gene: 12.

A remark on this clone: Within the sample, other DNA sequences also encode this same CDR3. This chain links TRBV18 with TRBJ2-5, with 8 bases lining up with TRBD2. Germline CDR1 is KGHSH and CDR2 is LQKENI. CDR3 length: 13 amino acids. With 3 bases clipped from V and 3 bases from J, the junction kept 0 bases outside the gene matches. The CDR3 nucleotides are TGTGCCAGCTCACCGGGACTAGAAGAGACCCAGTACTTC. Translation: CASSPGLEETQYF.

In its sample, this clone was seen once. V usage is TRBV5-5 and J usage is TRBJ1-1, with 10 bases identical to TRBD1. Germline lookup yields CDR1 SGHKS and CDR2 YYEKEE (reference sequence). V lost 4 bases and J lost 2; bases outside the gene matches: 5. The CDR3 extends over 15 amino acids. CDR3 in amino acids: CASSTDRGSNTEAFF. CDR3 nucleotides: TGTGCCAGCAGCACGGACAGGGGGTCCAACACTGAAGCTTTCTTT.

The chain employs TRBV21-1 and TRBJ2-1; the D call of TRBD2 is as the table states it, not checked on the DNA. TRBV21-1 is designated a pseudogene. The CDR3 extends over 16 amino acids. The CDR3 region is CASLGLPWAPYNEQFF. CDR3 in DNA: TGTGCCAGCCTTGGACTTCCCTGGGCGCCCTACAATGAGCAGTTCTTC.

This clone has just a few counts. The chain has TRBV4-1 and TRBJ2-1, with 8 bases identical to TRBD1. The trim removed 1 base at V and 6 bases at J, leaving 5 bases unmatched. CDR1 and CDR2 from the germline V gene are MGHRA and YSYEKL. There are 15 residues in the CDR3. The CDR3 bases are TGCGCCAGCAGCCAAGGGACAGGGAGAGCCAATGAGCAGTTCTTC. This gives the protein CASSQGTGRANEQFF.

The chain joins TRBV7-3 to TRBJ2-3; 8 bases are shared with TRBD1. Trimming cost V 5 bases and J 1 base; bases outside gene matches: 2. The germline gives CDR1 SGHTA, CDR2 FQGTGA. This CDR3 has 14 amino acids. Here the CDR3 reads CASSKTGGTDTQYF. The CDR3 DNA sequence: TGTGCCAGCAGCAAGACAGGGGGCACAGATACGCAGTATTTT.

This sequence joins TRBV6-5 and TRBJ2-1; perhaps TRBD1 as D (6 bases). Germline V lookup: CDR1 MNHEY, CDR2 SVGAGI. The ends were cut back, 7 bases at V and 4 bases at J, with 20 bases in the middle. The CDR3 is 16 amino acids. The CDR3 DNA reads as TGTGCCAGCAATTATTATTCAGGGGCTCGGTACAATGAGCAGTTCTTC. Residues: CASNYYSGARYNEQFF.